This T cell receptor beta chain was retrieved from a study of blood T cell repertoires in COVID-19. At the level of the study: There were acute and convalescent COVID-19 samples, and they came from the United States, Italy and Spain.

Germline CDR1 is ENHRY and CDR2 is SYGVKD. The CDR3 is 15 amino acids. V lost 2 bases and J lost 2, with 13 bases in between. Authors' data handling: Estimation of nucleated cell counts relied on the amplification of reference gene primers. The method was immunoSEQ multiplex PCR; TCRdb's version includes in-frame clones alone and lacks a portion of them. D and trimming come from the DNA, and the V and J calls and clone size come from that table. The sample records 370,000 or so clones, about 87% being singletons. Enrolled through a virtual design, the participants were between roughly 18 and 89 years of age and came from about two dozen US areas. Donors of Cohort 3 who recovered were those that had two negative PCRs, clearance, or symptom resolution.

The clonotype comes from a man younger than 40 who had recovered from COVID-19. The sequencing sample was made of PBMCs or T cells enriched from blood (not recorded which). This chain connects TRBV10-3 to TRBJ2-7, with a tentative D call TRBD1 (6 bases). CDR3 in amino acids: CAISEGPQGTYEQYF. The CDR3 DNA follows: TGTGCCATCAGTGAGGGTCCCCAGGGGACCTACGAGCAGTACTTC.